This T cell receptor beta chain was recorded in a study of blood T cell repertoires in COVID-19. On the study more broadly: Samples taken during acute and convalescent COVID-19 were collected in the United States, Italy and Spain.

Adults between about 18 and 95 years of age took part from fewer than 30 US areas. Cohorts were based on clinical histories the participants reported. In Cohort 3, a recovered donor had either two negative PCRs, clearance, or symptom resolution. The assay was immunoSEQ multiplex PCR, and TCRdb's table has in-frame clones only and misses some. The table lists 200,000 to 250,000 clones, roughly 80% of them singletons, with 1.8% in the top ten. Trimming stripped 5 bases from V and 3 bases from J, with 22 bases between. Per germline, CDR1 SGHTA and CDR2 FQGNSA. This CDR3 is built from 18 residues. The receptor was derived from a man aged 60 to 69 who had recovered from COVID-19. The V call is TRBV7-2, the J call TRBJ2-2; TRBD1 is a possible D gene (6 bases). The source material was PBMCs or T cells enriched from blood (not recorded which). The CDR3 protein is CASSARLQGPLDTGELFF. The CDR3 bases are TGTGCCAGCAGCGCCAGATTACAGGGTCCTCTAGACACCGGGGAGCTGTTTTTT.